In its sample, the clone carrying this TCR beta chain was seen once. Here immunoSEQ multiplex PCR was the method, and the copy in TCRdb shows in-frame clones only, minus some. The sample lists around 56,000 clones, about 73% occurring once. The germline V gene has CDR1 SGHNT and CDR2 YENEEA. V lost 5 bases and J lost 5; bases outside the gene matches: 7. This CDR3 spans 14 amino acids. The data derive from a study of blood T cell repertoires in COVID-19. What was sequenced was peripheral blood. The receptor was isolated from a woman aged 45-65 years with active or convalescent COVID-19. V and J are TRBV11-3 and TRBJ2-7; TRBD1 agrees at 9 bases. The chain's CDR3 is CASSIGTGSDEQYF. In DNA form, the CDR3 reads TGTGCCAGCAGCATCGGGACAGGGTCAGACGAGCAGTACTTC.